This entry lists 23 T cell receptor beta chains sequenced from one sample in a study of tumor-infiltrating lymphocytes in oesophageal squamous cell carcinoma. TCRdb analysed the PCR reads with MiXCR anew, one entry per CDR3 protein. The repertoire holds around 23,000 distinct CDR3 sequences, with under 40% as singletons. Sample: esophageal tumor tissue. The source of these receptors is a male donor with esophageal squamous cell carcinoma.

This clonotype was seen repeatedly, ten times or more. The chain employs TRBV18 and TRBJ1-2; D possibly corresponds to TRBD1 (6 bases). The CDR3 extends over 14 amino acids. The germline CDR1 and CDR2 sequences are KGHSH and LQKENI. Trimming removed 3 bases at V and 6 bases at J, with 14 bases between. Here the CDR3 reads CASSPYREHDGYTF. The CDR3 nucleotides read TGTGCCAGCTCACCCTACAGGGAACACGATGGCTACACCTTC. Filled out from reference TRBV18 and TRBJ1-2, the complete variable domain reads NAGVMQNPRHLVRRRGQEARLRCSPMKGHSHVYWYRQLPEEGLKFMVYLQKENIIDESGMPKERFSAEFPKEGPSILRIQQVVRGDSAAYFCASSPYREHDGYTFGSGTRLTVV.

V gene TRBV2 combines with J gene TRBJ2-5, with 7 bases matching TRBD2. The J call may be incorrect, as the DNA end agrees better with TRBJ2-1. Germline-derived CDR1 and CDR2 are SNHLY and FYNNEI. The CDR3 runs to 13 residues. The CDR3 is CASSGEGLNEQFF. CDR3 DNA sequence: TGTGCCAGCAGTGGGGAGGGGTTGAATGAGCAGTTCTTC.

This clonotype was seen at least ten times. The chain recombines TRBV7-3 with TRBJ1-1, with D possibly TRBD1 on 6 matching bases. The CDR3 runs to 13 residues. Germline CDR1 and CDR2: SGHTA and FQGTGA. V was cut by 6 bases and J by 9 bases, with 17 bases left in between. CDR3 coding DNA: TGTGCCAGCAGGGCAGGAGGAGGGGGGAAAGCTTTCTTT. Translating gives CASRAGGGGKAFF.

This clonotype occurred many times. This chain links TRBV24-1 with TRBJ2-1, with D perhaps TRBD2 (7 bases). The germline V gene encodes CDR1 KGHDR and CDR2 SFDVKD. The CDR3 length is 16 residues. V gave up 3 bases and J gave up 2 bases, with 13 bases separating them. CDR3 in DNA: TGTGCCACCAGTGATCGGGGGGCCGGGACCTACAATGAGCAGTTCTTC. This encodes CATSDRGAGTYNEQFF.

The V gene is TRBV30, the J gene TRBJ2-3, with TRBD2 matching over 9 bases. TRBJ2-1 matches the DNA end more closely, so the J call is doubtful. The CDR3 has 15 residues. The germline V gene encodes CDR1 GTSNPN and CDR2 SVGIG (reference sequence). CDR3 loop: CAWSSGLAGLNEQFF. The CDR3, as DNA: TGTGCCTGGAGTTCTGGTCTAGCGGGGCTCAATGAGCAGTTCTTC.

This clonotype was picked up many times. The chain uses TRBV11-3 and TRBJ2-3; 9 bases are a match to TRBD2. V lost 8 bases and J lost 0; bases outside the gene matches: 21. The germline gives CDR1 SGHNT, CDR2 YENEEA. The CDR3 runs 20 residues. The CDR3 nucleotides read TGTGCCAGCTCAAGGGGATGGGAAGCAGAGCGGGGGGAAAGCACAGATACGCAGTATTTT. Translating gives CASSRGWEAERGESTDTQYF. The full variable domain, its missing parts supplied by reference TRBV11-3 and TRBJ2-3, is EAGVVQSPRYKIIEKKQPVAFWCNPISGHNTLYWYLQNLGQGPELLIRYENEEAVDDSQLPKDRFSAERLKGVDSTLKIQPAELGDSAVYLCASSRGWEAERGESTDTQYFGPGTRLTVL.

This clonotype was seen many times. The J gene is TRBJ2-3, the V gene TRBV7-9; D not resolved. The CDR3 extends over 13 amino acids. Germline V lookup: CDR1 SEHNR, CDR2 FQNEAQ (reference sequence). V lost 1 base to trimming and J lost 6 bases, with 8 bases between them. CDR3 amino acids: CASSLDSYDTQYF. CDR3 sequence (DNA): TGTGCCAGCAGCTTAGACAGCTATGATACGCAGTATTTT.

The rearrangement uses TRBV24-1 and TRBJ2-3, with a weak D call TRBD1 (6 bases). Germline CDR1 KGHDR, CDR2 SFDVKD. V lost 5 bases to trimming and J lost 2 bases, with 13 bases between them. This CDR3 has 15 residues. CDR3 sequence reads: CATSAPQGHTDTQYF. The CDR3 nucleotides read TGTGCCACCAGTGCCCCCCAGGGGCACACAGATACGCAGTATTTT.

This clonotype was seen at least ten times. The chain links TRBV19 to TRBJ1-2; TRBD1 aligns across 8 bases. The CDR3 length is 11 residues. The germline V gene has CDR1 LNHDA and CDR2 SQIVND (reference sequence). V shed 10 bases, J shed 6 bases, and the junction held 4 bases outside the gene matches. Here the CDR3 reads CATRDRHGYTF. CDR3 DNA: TGTGCCACAAGGGACAGGCATGGCTACACCTTC.

This clonotype came up many times. The chain joins TRBV28 to TRBJ2-7; 7 bases fit TRBD2. The CDR3 totals 14 residues. The J segment lost 2 bases and the V segment lost 3 bases, leaving 4 bases of the junction unmatched. Germline CDR1 reads MDHEN; CDR2 reads SYDVKM. DNA of the CDR3: TGTGCCAGCAGTTTTTATGCGGGGGCCTACGAGCAGTACTTC. Translation: CASSFYAGAYEQYF.

This clonotype rates as medium-sized. The rearrangement joins TRBV11-2 to TRBJ2-1; no reliable D call. The ends were cut back, 5 bases at V and 7 bases at J, with 15 bases in the middle. Germline assignment: CDR1 SGHAT and CDR2 FQNNGV. The CDR3 is 14 amino acids. CDR3 DNA sequence: TGTGCCAGCAGCCGAGTTCAACGGGTTAATGAGCAGTTCTTC. This encodes CASSRVQRVNEQFF. The variable domain in full, completed from reference TRBV11-2 and TRBJ2-1, reads EAGVAQSPRYKIIEKRQSVAFWCNPISGHATLYWYQQILGQGPKLLIQFQNNGVVDDSQLPKDRFSAERLKGVDSTLKIQPAKLEDSAVYLCASSRVQRVNEQFFGPGTRLTVL.

This rearrangement joins TRBV28 to TRBJ2-5; 12 nucleotides agree with TRBD2. The tail of the sequence fits TRBJ2-1 better, so the J call may be wrong. In germline, CDR1 is MDHEN, CDR2 SYDVKM. The CDR3 is made up of 17 amino acids. Here the CDR3 DNA reads TGTGCCAGCAGTTCAACTAGCGGGAGGACTTCTTCGAATGAGCAGTTCTTC. Residues: CASSSTSGRTSSNEQFF.

The chain uses TRBV7-2 and TRBJ2-1; 8 bases agree with TRBD1. With the DNA end fitting TRBJ2-7 better, the J assignment may be wrong. Germline CDR1 reads SGHTA; CDR2 reads FQGNSA. The CDR3 extends over 15 amino acids. The CDR3 DNA reads as TGTGCCAGCAGCAGATGGGACAGGCCCTCCTACGAGCAGTACTTC. Protein sequence: CASSRWDRPSYEQYF.

There are many counts of this clonotype. The J gene is TRBJ2-5, the V gene TRBV7-2; 11 nucleotides agree with TRBD2. Trimming took 6 bases from V and 4 from J; bases not matched to a gene: 4. CDR3 length: 14 amino acids. Per germline, CDR1 SGHTA and CDR2 FQGNSA. The CDR3: CASRIAGGGETQYF. DNA of the CDR3: TGTGCCAGCAGAATAGCGGGGGGGGGAGAGACCCAGTACTTC.

J is TRBJ2-3 and V is TRBV27, with 7 nucleotides matching TRBD1. The J call could be wrong; TRBJ2-7 is a better fit for the DNA end. Looked up from germline, CDR1 is MNHEY and CDR2 is SMNVEV (reference sequence). The CDR3 extends over 13 amino acids. Here the CDR3 reads CASSYRDRREQYF. The CDR3 DNA follows: TGTGCCAGCAGTTACCGGGACAGAAGAGAGCAGTACTTC.

This clonotype is medium-sized. This rearrangement joins TRBV5-1 to TRBJ1-1, with D perhaps matching TRBD1 (5 bases). Germline assignment: CDR1 SGHRS and CDR2 YFSETQ. This CDR3 is built from 13 residues. The ends were cut back, 5 bases at V and 7 bases at J, with 15 bases in the middle. The CDR3 coding sequence is TGCGCCAGCAGTCCGACGGGGGACCGTGAAGCTTTCTTT. This encodes CASSPTGDREAFF.

This clonotype was seen repeatedly, ten times or more. This chain connects TRBV11-1 to TRBJ2-5; D gene unclear. The V end was cut by 5 bases, the J end by 1 base, with 11 bases between. CDR3 length: 14 residues. Germline CDR1 SGHAT, CDR2 FQDESV (reference sequence). CDR3 in DNA: TGTGCCAGCAGCGACCGTTCTATCCAAGAGACCCAGTACTTC. Its protein product is CASSDRSIQETQYF. Combining the CDR3 with reference TRBV11-1 and TRBJ2-5 gives the whole variable domain EAEVAQSPRYKITEKSQAVAFWCDPISGHATLYWYRQILGQGPELLVQFQDESVVDDSQLPKDRFSAERLKGVDSTLKIQPAELGDSAMYLCASSDRSIQETQYFGPGTRLLVL.

As for this clonotype: The CDR3 ends on some other residue instead of the conserved phenylalanine or tryptophan, so this is likely a read error. Because the CDR3's place on the DNA is in doubt, the DNA is left out and the CDR3 is given as listed by TCRdb. This chain joins TRBV7-2 and TRBJ2-6; no check of the table's D call, TRBD1, against the DNA was made. Looked up from germline, CDR1 is SGHTA and CDR2 is FQGNSA. The CDR3 length is 15 residues, termini included. The CDR3 sequence: CASSLGVGETQYFGA.

This clonotype was observed at least ten times. The chain employs TRBV12-3 or TRBV12-4 and TRBJ2-2; 8 bases agree with TRBD2. V dropped 3 bases and J dropped 0; count of bases not matched to a gene: 0. This CDR3 is 15 amino acids long. Here the CDR3 reads CASSLRGANTGELFF. The CDR3 DNA reads TGTGCCAGCAGTTTGCGGGGGGCGAACACCGGGGAGCTGTTTTTT.

This clonotype has a count of ten or more. The chain combines TRBV4-1 with TRBJ1-5; D uncertain. With 1 base removed from V and 0 bases from J, the gap between germline ends came to 7 bases. This CDR3 has 15 residues. CDR1 is MGHRA and CDR2 is YSYEKL in the germline V gene. The CDR3: CASSQVTGSNQPQHF. The CDR3 coding sequence is TGCGCCAGCAGCCAAGTCACCGGTAGCAATCAGCCCCAGCATTTT.

This clonotype showed up many times. The chain combines TRBV19 with TRBJ2-1; tentative D call: TRBD2 (6 bases). The germline V gene encodes CDR1 LNHDA and CDR2 SQIVND (reference sequence). Trimming removed 0 bases at V and 0 bases at J, with 6 bases between. The length of the CDR3 is 15 residues. The CDR3 DNA follows: TGTGCCAGTAGTATAGACGGGAGCTCCTACAATGAGCAGTTCTTC. Residues: CASSIDGSSYNEQFF.

This clonotype appeared a single time. The chain combines TRBV28 with TRBJ2-5; no reliable D call. The J call may be wrong; the DNA end is better matched by TRBJ2-1. The germline CDR1 and CDR2 sequences are MDHEN and SYDVKM. CDR3 length: 17 residues. The CDR3 here is CASSTTMVLPPYNEQFF. Written as DNA, the CDR3 is TGTGCCAGCAGTACCACTATGGTCCTTCCGCCCTACAATGAGCAGTTCTTC.

This clonotype has only a few counts. Here the CDR3 omits its conserved ending phenylalanine or tryptophan, so a read error is the likely source. The DNA is left out, because the CDR3 cannot be placed on it with certainty; the CDR3 is given as TCRdb lists it. The chain is built from TRBV7-9 and TRBJ2-7. Germline V gene data show CDR1 as SEHNR and CDR2 as FQNEAQ (reference sequence). The CDR3 contains 15 residues when both ends are counted. The CDR3 sequence is CASSPGSVQGYTFGS.